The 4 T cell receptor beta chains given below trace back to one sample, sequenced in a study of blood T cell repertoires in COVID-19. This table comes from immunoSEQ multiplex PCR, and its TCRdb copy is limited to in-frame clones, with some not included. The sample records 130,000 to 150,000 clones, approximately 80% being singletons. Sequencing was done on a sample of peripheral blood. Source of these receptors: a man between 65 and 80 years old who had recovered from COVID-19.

The CDR3 DNA is TGTGCCAGCAGCCAAAGGGAATTGGGGGGTGAGACCCAGTACTTC. It codes for CASSQRELGGETQYF. V and J are TRBV5-6 and TRBJ2-5; tentative D call: TRBD2 (6 bases). Trimming stripped 4 bases from V and 5 bases from J, with 18 bases between. The CDR3 covers 15 residues. CDR1 SGHDT and CDR2 YYEEEE come from the germline V gene.

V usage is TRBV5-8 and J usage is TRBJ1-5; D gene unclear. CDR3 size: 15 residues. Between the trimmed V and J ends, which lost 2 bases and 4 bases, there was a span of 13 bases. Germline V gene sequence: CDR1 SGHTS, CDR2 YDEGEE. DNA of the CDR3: TGTGCCAGCAGCTTCGAATCCGTAGTAAATCAGCCCCAGCATTTT. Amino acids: CASSFESVVNQPQHF.

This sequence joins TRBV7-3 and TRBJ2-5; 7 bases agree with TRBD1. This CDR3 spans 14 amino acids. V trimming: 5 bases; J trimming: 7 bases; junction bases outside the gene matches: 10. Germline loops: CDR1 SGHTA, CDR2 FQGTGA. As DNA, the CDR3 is TGTGCCAGCAGCCCAGAAGGGGGCGCGGGGACCCAGTACTTC. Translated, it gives CASSPEGGAGTQYF.

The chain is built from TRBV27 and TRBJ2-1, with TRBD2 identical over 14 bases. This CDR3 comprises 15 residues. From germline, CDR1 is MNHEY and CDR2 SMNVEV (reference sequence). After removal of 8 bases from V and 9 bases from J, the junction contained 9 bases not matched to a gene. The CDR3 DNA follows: TGTGCCAGCCGCTCCGGGACTAGCGGGAGTGGTGAGCAGTTCTTC. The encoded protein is CASRSGTSGSGEQFF.